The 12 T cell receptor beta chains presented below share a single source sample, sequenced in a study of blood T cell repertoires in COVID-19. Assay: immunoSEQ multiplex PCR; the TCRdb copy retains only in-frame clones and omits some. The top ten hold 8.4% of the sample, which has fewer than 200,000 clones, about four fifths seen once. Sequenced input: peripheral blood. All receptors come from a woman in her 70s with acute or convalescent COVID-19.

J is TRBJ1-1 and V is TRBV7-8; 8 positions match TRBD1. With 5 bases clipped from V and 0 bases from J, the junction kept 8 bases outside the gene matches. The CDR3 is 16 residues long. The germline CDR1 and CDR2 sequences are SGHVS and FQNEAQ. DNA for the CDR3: TGTGCCAGCAGCCTCCGACAGGGGCTGTTGAACACTGAAGCTTTCTTT. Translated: CASSLRQGLLNTEAFF.

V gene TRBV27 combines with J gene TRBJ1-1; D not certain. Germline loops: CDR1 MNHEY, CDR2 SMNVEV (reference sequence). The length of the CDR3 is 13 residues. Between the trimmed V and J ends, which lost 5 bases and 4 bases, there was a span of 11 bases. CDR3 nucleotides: TGTGCCAGCAGTCAATCCCGGGGCACTGAAGCTTTCTTT. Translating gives CASSQSRGTEAFF.

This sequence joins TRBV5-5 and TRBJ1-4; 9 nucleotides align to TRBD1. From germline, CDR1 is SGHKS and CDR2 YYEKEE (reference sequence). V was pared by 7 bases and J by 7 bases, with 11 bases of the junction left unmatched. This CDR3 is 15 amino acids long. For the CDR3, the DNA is TGTGCCAGCGGAGGAATACAGGGGGCATCTGAAAAACTGTTTTTT. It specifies CASGGIQGASEKLFF.

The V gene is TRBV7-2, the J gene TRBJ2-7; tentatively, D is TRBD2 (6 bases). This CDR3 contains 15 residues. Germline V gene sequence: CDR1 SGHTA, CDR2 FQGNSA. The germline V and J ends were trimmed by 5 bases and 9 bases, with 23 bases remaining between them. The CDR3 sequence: CASSPHRDLESSQYF. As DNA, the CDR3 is TGTGCCAGCAGCCCCCACCGGGACTTAGAGAGTTCGCAGTACTTC.

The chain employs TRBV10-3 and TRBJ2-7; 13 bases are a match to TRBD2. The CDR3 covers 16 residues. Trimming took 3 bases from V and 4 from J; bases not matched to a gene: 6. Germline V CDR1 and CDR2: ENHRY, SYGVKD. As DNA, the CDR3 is TGTGCCATCAGTGACCGGACTAGCGGGAGATCGTACGAGCAGTACTTC. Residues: CAISDRTSGRSYEQYF.

CDR3 in DNA: TGCGCCAGCAGCTTGGGCCGGGGTATGGGGGCAAGTCCCGGCACTGAAGCTTTCTTT. Its protein product is CASSLGRGMGASPGTEAFF. This chain connects TRBV5-1 to TRBJ1-1; D is perhaps TRBD1 (6 bases). V was cut by 0 bases and J by 4 bases, with 25 bases left in between. The CDR3 runs 19 residues. The germline V gene has CDR1 SGHRS and CDR2 YFSETQ.

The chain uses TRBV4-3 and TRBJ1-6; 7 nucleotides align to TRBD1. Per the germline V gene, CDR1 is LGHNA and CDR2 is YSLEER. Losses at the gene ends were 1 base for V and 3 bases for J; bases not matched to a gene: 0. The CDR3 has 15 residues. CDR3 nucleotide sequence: TGCGCCAGCAGCCAAGGGACAGGCTATAATTCACCCCTCCACTTT. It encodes CASSQGTGYNSPLHF.

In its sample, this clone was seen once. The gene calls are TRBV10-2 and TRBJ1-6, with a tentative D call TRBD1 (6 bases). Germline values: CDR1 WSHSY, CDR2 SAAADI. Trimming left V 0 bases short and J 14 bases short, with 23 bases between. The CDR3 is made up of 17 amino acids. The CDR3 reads CASSESWFRKGVDSLHF. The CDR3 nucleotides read TGCGCCAGCAGTGAGTCGTGGTTTCGGAAGGGGGTCGATTCCCTCCACTTT.

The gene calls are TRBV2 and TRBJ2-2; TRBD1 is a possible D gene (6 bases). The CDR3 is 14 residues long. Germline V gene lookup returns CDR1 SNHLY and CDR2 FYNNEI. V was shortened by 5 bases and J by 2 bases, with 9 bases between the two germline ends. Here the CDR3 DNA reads TGTGCCAGCAGTCCGGGACAAAACACCGGGGAGCTGTTTTTT. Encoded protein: CASSPGQNTGELFF.

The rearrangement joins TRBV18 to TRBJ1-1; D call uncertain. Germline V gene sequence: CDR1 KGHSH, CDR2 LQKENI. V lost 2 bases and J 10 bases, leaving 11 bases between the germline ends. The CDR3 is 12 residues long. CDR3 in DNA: TGTGCCAGCTCACCAAGCTTAGTTCGAGCTTTCTTT. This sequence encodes CASSPSLVRAFF.

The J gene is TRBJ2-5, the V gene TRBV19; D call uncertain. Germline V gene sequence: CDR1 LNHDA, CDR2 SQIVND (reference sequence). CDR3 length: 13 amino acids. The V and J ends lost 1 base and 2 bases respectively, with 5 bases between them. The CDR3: CASSIAQQETQYF. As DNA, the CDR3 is TGTGCCAGTAGTATAGCTCAGCAAGAGACCCAGTACTTC.

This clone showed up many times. The CDR3, as DNA: TGTGCCACCAGTGATCAAGGGACAGGGGAATCGCCCCAGCATTTT. Translating gives CATSDQGTGESPQHF. The rearrangement links TRBV24-1 to TRBJ1-5, with TRBD1 matching over 10 bases. The CDR3 loop spans 15 amino acids. Germline assignment: CDR1 KGHDR and CDR2 SFDVKD. V lost 3 bases, J lost 9 bases, and 7 bases stayed unmatched.